These 27 T cell receptor beta chains originate from one sample sequenced in a study of cytomegalovirus exposure and HLA in healthy donors. PCR was performed using 60 Vbeta and 13 Jbeta primers. The protocol was immunoSEQ multiplex PCR, while the TCRdb copy is restricted to in-frame clones and leaves out a portion. The sample includes about 120,000 clones, 65% to 80% seen only once; the top ten take 2% to 3%. Sequences were obtained from PBMCs. The receptors originated from a female donor in good health and CMV-seronegative.

The chain carries TRBV6-1 and TRBJ2-5, with 9 bases lining up with TRBD2. Germline V lookup: CDR1 MNHNS, CDR2 SASEGT. Germline trimming cut 5 bases from V and 5 bases from J; bases unmatched to any gene: 9. CDR3 size: 15 residues. The CDR3 bases are TGTGCCAGCAGTAACCCCAAGGCGGGAGGGGAGACCCAGTACTTC. As protein: CASSNPKAGGETQYF.

V is TRBV18 and J is TRBJ2-1; 8 bases agree with TRBD2. V was pared by 9 bases and J by 6 bases, with 10 bases of the junction left unmatched. This CDR3 spans 14 amino acids. CDR1 and CDR2 (germline): KGHSH, LQKENI. The CDR3 DNA is TGTGCCAGTACACCGGGGGGGGGCCTCAATGAGCAGTTCTTC. This gives the protein CASTPGGGLNEQFF.

Regarding this clone: A junction boundary mismatches the germline segment, possibly from a read error. V gene TRBV7-9 combines with J gene TRBJ1-1; the D is unclear. Germline V gene sequence: CDR1 SEHNR, CDR2 FQNEAQ (reference sequence). The CDR3 is 13 residues long. This CDR3 is CSSNEAVNTEAFF. The DNA for the CDR3 is TGTTCCAGCAACGAGGCGGTGAACACTGAAGCTTTCTTT.

In DNA form, the CDR3 reads TGCAGCGCATCAAACACTGAAGCTTTCTTT. This codes for CSASNTEAFF. V and J are TRBV29-1 and TRBJ1-1; no reliable D call. V lost 7 bases and J 2 bases, leaving 5 bases between the germline ends. CDR1 and CDR2 from the germline V gene are SQVTM and ANQGSEA. The CDR3 sequence is 10 residues long. Variable domain in full (rest from reference TRBV29-1 and TRBJ1-1): SAVISQKPSRDICQRGTSLTIQCQVDSQVTMMFWYRQQPGQSLTLIATANQGSEATYESGFVIDKFPISRPNLTFSTLTVSNMSPEDSSIYLCSASNTEAFFGQGTRLTVV.

The chain links TRBV27 to TRBJ2-5, with a tentative D call TRBD1 (6 bases). V was pared by 4 bases and J by 5 bases, with 14 bases between. The length of the CDR3 is 14 residues. Per germline, CDR1 MNHEY and CDR2 SMNVEV (reference sequence). CDR3 DNA: TGTGCCAGCAGTTCGGTGGGGGCCGGGGAGACCCAGTACTTC. Residues: CASSSVGAGETQYF.

The chain combines TRBV5-1 with TRBJ2-3, with 10 positions matching TRBD2. Trimming cost V 4 bases and J 4 bases; bases outside gene matches: 6. Germline CDR1 reads SGHRS; CDR2 reads YFSETQ. The CDR3 consists of 15 residues. CDR3 nucleotide sequence: TGCGCCAGCAGCCCCAGCGGGGGGGTGTCAGATACGCAGTATTTT. Its protein is CASSPSGGVSDTQYF.

The chain recombines TRBV6-4 with TRBJ2-2, with TRBD1 identical over 9 bases. Germline trimming cut 4 bases from V and 3 bases from J; bases unmatched to any gene: 0. The CDR3 sequence is 14 residues long. CDR1 MRHNA and CDR2 SNTAGT come from the germline V gene. The CDR3 loop reads CASSGQGDTGELFF. The CDR3 DNA sequence: TGTGCCAGCAGTGGACAGGGGGACACCGGGGAGCTGTTTTTT.

This clone was seen a few times. The CDR3 nucleotides are TGTGCCAGCAGCTCCGGACAGGGCTTAAACACTGAAGCTTTCTTT. It specifies CASSSGQGLNTEAFF. The V gene is TRBV5-4, the J gene TRBJ1-1, with 8 bases lining up with TRBD1. The germline V gene has CDR1 SGHNT and CDR2 YYREEE (reference sequence). This CDR3 region has 15 residues. The ends lost 3 bases at V and 2 bases at J; junction bases unmatched: 6.

The chain links TRBV6-5 to TRBJ1-2; perhaps TRBD1 as D (6 bases). Germline V gene lookup returns CDR1 MNHEY and CDR2 SVGAGI. The CDR3 loop spans 14 amino acids. V was cut by 4 bases and J by 8 bases, with 17 bases left in between. The CDR3 sequence: CASSLGYRARGYTF. CDR3 DNA: TGTGCCAGCAGTTTAGGCTACAGGGCAAGGGGCTACACCTTC.

The rearrangement uses TRBV5-4 and TRBJ2-2, with 7 positions matching TRBD1. The length of the CDR3 is 14 residues. V shed 6 bases and J 4 bases; nucleotides not matched to a gene: 6. Germline V gene lookup returns CDR1 SGHNT and CDR2 YYREEE (reference sequence). This CDR3 is CASTEGTATGELFF. The CDR3 coding sequence is TGTGCCAGCACCGAAGGGACAGCCACCGGGGAGCTGTTTTTT.

The V gene is TRBV5-1, the J gene TRBJ2-7, with D perhaps matching TRBD1 (5 bases). The CDR3 totals 15 residues. Trimming took off 0 bases at V and 2 bases at J, with 12 bases between the two ends. The V gene's germline CDR1 is SGHRS and CDR2 YFSETQ. The CDR3 nucleotides are TGCGCCAGCAGCTTGGAGTGGGGCCGACCCTACGAGCAGTACTTC. Amino acids: CASSLEWGRPYEQYF.

The J gene is TRBJ1-3, the V gene TRBV9; tentative D call: TRBD1 (5 bases). The CDR3 contains 15 residues. V shed 2 bases and J shed 0 bases, with 9 bases lying between them. Germline V gene data show CDR1 as SGDLS and CDR2 as YYNGEE. The CDR3 loop reads CASSVQGTSGNTIYF. The CDR3 DNA reads as TGTGCCAGCAGCGTCCAGGGAACCTCTGGAAACACCATATATTTT.

This clone occurred a few times. The V gene is TRBV6-1, the J gene TRBJ1-2; no clear D. Germline CDR1 reads MNHNS; CDR2 reads SASEGT. The CDR3 is 14 amino acids. Trimming cost V 7 bases and J 2 bases, with 14 bases left between them. The CDR3 bases are TGTGCCAGCACGGGTTTAGACCTCAACTATGGCTACACCTTC. It is translated as CASTGLDLNYGYTF.

The V gene is TRBV2, the J gene TRBJ2-5; D might be TRBD2 (6 bases). This CDR3 region has 14 residues. V lost 2 bases to trimming and J lost 0 bases, with 7 bases between them. The germline CDR1 and CDR2 sequences are SNHLY and FYNNEI. The CDR3 spells CASSEWTNQETQYF. For the CDR3, the DNA is TGTGCCAGCAGTGAATGGACTAACCAAGAGACCCAGTACTTC. The full variable domain, with the rest looked up from reference TRBV2 and TRBJ2-5, is EPEVTQTPSHQVTQMGQEVILRCVPISNHLYFYWYRQILGQKVEFLVSFYNNEISEKSEIFDDQFSVERPDGSNFTLKIRSTKLEDSAMYFCASSEWTNQETQYFGPGTRLLVL.

This rearrangement joins TRBV11-2 to TRBJ1-1; 8 bases are a match to TRBD1. The germline CDR1 and CDR2 sequences are SGHAT and FQNNGV. This CDR3 spans 13 amino acids. Trimming at V came to 5 bases and at J to 5 bases, leaving 4 bases not matched to a gene. CDR3 sequence (DNA): TGTGCCAGCAGCGGAACAGGGGGAACTGAAGCTTTCTTT. Protein sequence: CASSGTGGTEAFF.

This chain uses TRBV15 with TRBJ2-1; D is possibly TRBD1 (5 bases). Germline loops: CDR1 LNHNV, CDR2 YYDKDF (reference sequence). The CDR3 spans 12 residues. V dropped 5 bases and J dropped 7 bases, with 9 bases sitting between them. CDR3 protein: CATSRTGNEQFF. Written as DNA, the CDR3 is TGTGCCACCAGCCGTACAGGTAATGAGCAGTTCTTC.

The chain carries TRBV11-2 and TRBJ2-3; 7 positions match TRBD2. Germline values: CDR1 SGHAT, CDR2 FQNNGV. The CDR3 loop spans 16 amino acids. The V segment lost 1 base and the J segment 4 bases; nucleotides outside the gene matches: 8. The CDR3 nucleotides read TGTGCCAGCAGCTTAGGTCGCGGGGGTGATGCAGATACGCAGTATTTT. Its translation is CASSLGRGGDADTQYF.

This clone was picked up a small number of times. The V gene is TRBV29-1, the J gene TRBJ2-7; no definite D call. The CDR3 sequence is 13 residues long. Trimming shortened V by 5 bases and J by 3 bases, and 14 bases separated the two germline ends. CDR1 is SQVTM, CDR2 ANQGSEA, per germline. The CDR3 DNA reads TGCAGCGTTTTAAGTCAGGTTCGCTACGAGCAGTACTTC. It translates to CSVLSQVRYEQYF.

With regard to this clone: Other DNA sequences in the same sample also yield this CDR3. The chain uses TRBV6-5 and TRBJ2-5; 7 nucleotides match TRBD2. The CDR3 extends over 12 amino acids. V lost 6 bases to trimming and J lost 7 bases; unmatched junction nucleotides: 5. Germline-derived CDR1 and CDR2 are MNHEY and SVGAGI. The CDR3 region has the DNA TGTGCCAGCAGCCGATCGGGGGGGACCCAGTACTTC. Translating it yields CASSRSGGTQYF.

The chain uses TRBV19 and TRBJ2-5; D call uncertain. Per the germline V gene, CDR1 is LNHDA and CDR2 is SQIVND (reference sequence). The CDR3 runs to 12 residues. V lost 4 bases, J lost 2 bases, and 5 bases lay in between. The CDR3 here is CASSSAQETQYF. DNA for the CDR3: TGTGCCAGTAGTAGTGCGCAAGAGACCCAGTACTTC.

V is TRBV20-1 and J is TRBJ1-2, with D perhaps matching TRBD1 (6 bases). V lost 4 bases, J lost 6 bases, and 9 bases lay in between. The CDR3 contains 11 residues. In germline, CDR1 is DFQATT, CDR2 SNEGSKA (reference sequence). The CDR3 DNA reads as TGCAGTGCTACAAGGGGGAATGGCTACACCTTC. It is translated as CSATRGNGYTF.

This chain joins TRBV4-1 and TRBJ1-1, with a possible D match to TRBD1 (6 bases). This CDR3 is built from 14 residues. The germline V and J ends were trimmed by 0 bases and 6 bases, with 11 bases remaining between them. Germline V gene sequence: CDR1 MGHRA, CDR2 YSYEKL. The CDR3 region is CASSQEGGAPEAFF. In DNA, the CDR3 is TGCGCCAGCAGCCAAGAGGGGGGGGCCCCTGAAGCTTTCTTT.

J is TRBJ2-3 and V is TRBV5-6; 8 nucleotides agree with TRBD2. CDR3 size: 16 residues. V gave up 1 base and J gave up 3 bases; unmatched junction bases: 7. In germline, CDR1 is SGHDT, CDR2 YYEEEE. The CDR3 loop is CASSLFPGGPTDTQYF. Here the CDR3 DNA reads TGTGCCAGCAGCTTGTTCCCGGGGGGGCCGACAGATACGCAGTATTTT.

This chain uses TRBV6-5 with TRBJ2-1, with D unresolved. The germline V and J ends were trimmed by 0 bases and 5 bases, with 11 bases remaining between them. CDR3 length: 15 residues. Germline assignment: CDR1 MNHEY and CDR2 SVGAGI. CDR3 amino acids: CASSYSISFDNEQFF. In nucleotides, the CDR3 is TGTGCCAGCAGTTACTCGATTAGTTTCGACAATGAGCAGTTCTTC.

The chain is built from TRBV5-1 and TRBJ2-3, with TRBD1 matching 7 bases. Germline CDR1 is SGHRS and CDR2 is YFSETQ. J gave up 2 bases and V 0 bases, and 3 bases lay outside the gene matches. CDR3 size: 15 residues. The CDR3 loop reads CASSLEGAVTDTQYF. The CDR3 region has the DNA TGCGCCAGCAGCTTGGAGGGGGCCGTCACAGATACGCAGTATTTT.

On this clone: Relative to the germline gene, one junction end is altered; a read error may explain this. The gene calls are TRBV7-9 and TRBJ1-1; perhaps TRBD1 as D (6 bases). Germline CDR1 and CDR2: SEHNR and FQNEAQ (reference sequence). The CDR3 is made up of 15 amino acids. CDR3 sequence (DNA): TGTTCCAGCAGCATCTTACAACAGGGGAACACTGAAGCTTTCTTT. Translating it yields CSSSILQQGNTEAFF.

V usage is TRBV5-6 and J usage is TRBJ1-1; a possible D gene is TRBD1 (5 bases). Germline lookup yields CDR1 SGHDT and CDR2 YYEEEE. V shed 0 bases and J shed 0 bases, with 9 bases lying between them. The CDR3 covers 15 residues. CDR3 sequence (DNA): TGTGCCAGCAGCTTGGGACAGCTTATGAACACTGAAGCTTTCTTT. It is translated as CASSLGQLMNTEAFF.